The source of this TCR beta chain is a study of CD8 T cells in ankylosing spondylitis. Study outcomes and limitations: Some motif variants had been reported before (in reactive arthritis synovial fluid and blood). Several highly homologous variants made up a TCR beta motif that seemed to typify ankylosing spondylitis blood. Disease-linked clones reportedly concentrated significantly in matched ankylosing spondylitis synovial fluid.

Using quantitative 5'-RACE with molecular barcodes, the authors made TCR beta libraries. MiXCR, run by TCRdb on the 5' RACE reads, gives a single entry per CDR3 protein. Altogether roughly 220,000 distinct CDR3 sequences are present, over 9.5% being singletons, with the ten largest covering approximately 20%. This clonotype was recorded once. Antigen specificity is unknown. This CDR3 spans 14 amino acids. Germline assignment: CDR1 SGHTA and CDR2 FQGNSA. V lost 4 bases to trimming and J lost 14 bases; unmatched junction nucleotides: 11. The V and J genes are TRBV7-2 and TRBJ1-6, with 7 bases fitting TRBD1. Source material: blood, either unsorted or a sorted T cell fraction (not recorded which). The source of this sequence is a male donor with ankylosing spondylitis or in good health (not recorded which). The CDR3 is CASSYTTGDRTLHF. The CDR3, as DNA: TGTGCCAGCAGCTACACCACAGGGGACCGGACCCTCCACTTT.